The clone carrying this T cell receptor beta chain has more than one count but fewer than ten. Its antigen is unknown. This CDR3 is also generated by other DNA sequences in the sample. Clones were read by immunoSEQ multiplex PCR, and TCRdb kept only the in-frame ones, dropping some. The table records about 70,000 clones, 90% of them present only once. This entry is derived from a study of graft-versus-host responses after intestinal transplantation. CDR3 length: 11 residues. V dropped 5 bases and J dropped 2 bases, with 4 bases sitting between them. CDR1 and CDR2 from the germline V gene are SEHNR and FQNEAQ (reference sequence).

This sequence originates from a human donor who received an intestinal transplant. Sample: unstimulated CD8+ T cells sorted from spleen or lymph node cells, taken before intestinal transplant. V and J are TRBV7-9 and TRBJ2-7; D not resolved. CDR3 sequence: CASSPAYEQYF. Written as DNA, the CDR3 is TGTGCCAGCAGCCCGGCCTACGAGCAGTACTTC.